The text below deals with one T cell receptor beta chain. The CDR3 is 15 residues long. Germline V CDR1 and CDR2: SGDLS, YYNGEE. Unmatched junction bases numbered 11, after V lost 3 bases and J lost 8 bases. The sample is drawn from a study of Ad26.COV2.S vaccination and SARS-CoV-2 variants. Study context: The study gave Ad26.COV2.S intramuscularly, once or twice 56 days apart.

Described treatment: about 20 received Ad26.COV2.S at low or high dose, single or two shots; roughly 5 received placebo; per-sample allocation not given. Samples analyzed were those drawn on day 63 after the first vaccine or placebo injection. Ad26 vector vaccine expressed Wuhan-strain SARS-CoV-2 spike. Measured with immunoSEQ multiplex PCR; TCRdb has only the in-frame clones, and not every one. The repertoire holds fewer than 400,000 clones, with 89% as singletons. Source: peripheral blood, taken in a trial of Ad26.COV2.S vaccine versus placebo. This rearrangement joins TRBV9 to TRBJ2-1, with 7 bases aligning to TRBD2. The receptor's source is a person between 18 and 65 years old who received the Ad26.COV2.S COVID-19 vaccine or a placebo. CDR3 residues: CASSGGLDTRDEQFF. As DNA, the CDR3 is TGTGCCAGCAGCGGCGGACTAGACACACGAGATGAGCAGTTCTTC.